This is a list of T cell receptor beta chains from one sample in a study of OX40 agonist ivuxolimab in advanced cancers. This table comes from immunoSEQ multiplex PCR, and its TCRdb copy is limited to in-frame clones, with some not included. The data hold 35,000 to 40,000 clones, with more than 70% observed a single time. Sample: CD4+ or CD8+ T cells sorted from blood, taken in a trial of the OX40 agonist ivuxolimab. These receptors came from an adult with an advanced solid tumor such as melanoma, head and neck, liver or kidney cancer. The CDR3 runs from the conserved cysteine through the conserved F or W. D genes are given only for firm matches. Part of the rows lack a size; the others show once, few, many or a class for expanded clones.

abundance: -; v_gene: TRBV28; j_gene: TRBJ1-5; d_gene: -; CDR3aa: CASSSWRRVSNQPQHF; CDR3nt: TGTGCCAGCAGTTCCTGGAGAAGGGTTAGCAATCAGCCCCAGCATTTT
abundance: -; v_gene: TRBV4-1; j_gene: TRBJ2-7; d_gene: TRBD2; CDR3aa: CASSQGWGGIDEQYF; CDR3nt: TGCGCCAGCAGCCAAGGGTGGGGGGGTATCGACGAGCAGTACTTC
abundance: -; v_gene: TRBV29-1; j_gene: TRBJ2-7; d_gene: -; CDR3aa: CSVLVSGEQYF; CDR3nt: TGCAGCGTTCTTGTTTCCGGGGAGCAGTACTTC
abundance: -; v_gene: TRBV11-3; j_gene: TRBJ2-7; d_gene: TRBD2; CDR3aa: CASSLVGTSGEEQYF; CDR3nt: TGTGCCAGCAGCTTAGTAGGGACTAGCGGAGAAGAGCAGTACTTC
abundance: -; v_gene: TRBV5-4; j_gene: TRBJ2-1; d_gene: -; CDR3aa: CASSLGTALLVYTDNEQFF; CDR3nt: TGTGCCAGCAGCTTGGGGACGGCGTTACTAGTTTATACCGACAATGAGCAGTTCTTC
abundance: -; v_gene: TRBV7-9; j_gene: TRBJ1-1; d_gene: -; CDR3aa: CASSFLSGNTEAFF; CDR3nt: TGTGCCAGCAGCTTCCTATCGGGGAACACTGAAGCTTTCTTT
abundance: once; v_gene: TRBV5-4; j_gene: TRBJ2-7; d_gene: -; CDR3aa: CASSLKQLNYEQYF; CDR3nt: TGTGCCAGCAGCTTGAAACAGTTGAACTACGAGCAGTACTTC
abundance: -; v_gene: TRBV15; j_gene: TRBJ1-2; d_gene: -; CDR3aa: CATSRDTLTGFNYGYTF; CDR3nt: TGTGCCACCAGCAGAGACACATTAACAGGGTTTAACTATGGCTACACCTTC
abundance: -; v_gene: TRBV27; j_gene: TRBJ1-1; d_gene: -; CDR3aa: CASSPVGVEAFF; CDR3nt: TGTGCCAGCAGTCCTGTTGGGGTAGAAGCTTTCTTT
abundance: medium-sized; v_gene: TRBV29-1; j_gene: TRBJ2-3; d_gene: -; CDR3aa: CSVEDPHTDTQYF; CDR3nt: TGCAGCGTTGAAGATCCCCACACAGATACGCAGTATTTT
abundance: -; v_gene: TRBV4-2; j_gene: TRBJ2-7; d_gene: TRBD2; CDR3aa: CASSQDPSGRWYEQYF; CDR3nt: TGTGCCAGCAGCCAAGATCCTAGCGGGAGGTGGTACGAGCAGTACTTC
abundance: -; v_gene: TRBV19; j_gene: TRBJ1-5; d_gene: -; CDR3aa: CATDPRAGAGQPQHF; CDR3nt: TGTGCCACCGACCCAAGGGCAGGGGCAGGTCAGCCCCAGCATTTT
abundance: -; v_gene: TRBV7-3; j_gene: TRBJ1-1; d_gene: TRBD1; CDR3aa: CASSNMGPLRTGFYTEAFF; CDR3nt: TGTGCCAGCAGCAATATGGGTCCCCTACGGACAGGGTTTTACACTGAAGCTTTCTTT
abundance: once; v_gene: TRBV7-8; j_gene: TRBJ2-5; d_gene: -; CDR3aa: CASSLDNWETQYF; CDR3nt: TGTGCCAGCAGCTTAGACAATTGGGAGACCCAGTACTTC
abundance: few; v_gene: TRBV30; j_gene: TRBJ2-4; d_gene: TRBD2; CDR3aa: CACMASGNKNIQYF; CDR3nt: TGTGCCTGTATGGCTAGCGGGAACAAAAACATTCAGTACTTC
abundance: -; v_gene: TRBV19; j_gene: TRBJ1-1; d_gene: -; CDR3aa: CASSRTGTLYTEAFF; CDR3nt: TGTGCCAGTAGTCGGACGGGGACTCTTTACACTGAAGCTTTCTTT
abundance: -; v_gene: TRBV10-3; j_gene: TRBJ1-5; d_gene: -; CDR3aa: CAISEGVGQPQHF; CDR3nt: TGTGCCATCAGTGAGGGAGTTGGGCAGCCCCAGCATTTT
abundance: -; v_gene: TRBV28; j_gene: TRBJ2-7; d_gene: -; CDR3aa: CASSPRPELIEGYEQYF; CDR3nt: TGTGCCAGCAGTCCCCGACCGGAGCTAATCGAGGGCTACGAGCAGTACTTC
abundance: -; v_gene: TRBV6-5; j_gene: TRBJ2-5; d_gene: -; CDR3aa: CASSYMGYQETQYF; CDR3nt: TGTGCCAGCAGTTACATGGGGTACCAAGAGACCCAGTACTTC
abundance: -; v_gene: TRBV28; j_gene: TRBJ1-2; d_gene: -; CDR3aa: CASSLGAGGGGYTF; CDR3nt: TGTGCCAGCAGTTTAGGGGCGGGGGGAGGTGGCTACACCTTC
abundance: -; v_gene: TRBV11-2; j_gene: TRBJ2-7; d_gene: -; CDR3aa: CAPNRVYEQYF; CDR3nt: TGTGCCCCAAACCGGGTCTACGAGCAGTACTTC
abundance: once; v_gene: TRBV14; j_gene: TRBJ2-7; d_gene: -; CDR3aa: CASSQDHGYEQYF; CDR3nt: TGTGCCAGCAGCCAAGACCACGGATACGAGCAGTACTTC